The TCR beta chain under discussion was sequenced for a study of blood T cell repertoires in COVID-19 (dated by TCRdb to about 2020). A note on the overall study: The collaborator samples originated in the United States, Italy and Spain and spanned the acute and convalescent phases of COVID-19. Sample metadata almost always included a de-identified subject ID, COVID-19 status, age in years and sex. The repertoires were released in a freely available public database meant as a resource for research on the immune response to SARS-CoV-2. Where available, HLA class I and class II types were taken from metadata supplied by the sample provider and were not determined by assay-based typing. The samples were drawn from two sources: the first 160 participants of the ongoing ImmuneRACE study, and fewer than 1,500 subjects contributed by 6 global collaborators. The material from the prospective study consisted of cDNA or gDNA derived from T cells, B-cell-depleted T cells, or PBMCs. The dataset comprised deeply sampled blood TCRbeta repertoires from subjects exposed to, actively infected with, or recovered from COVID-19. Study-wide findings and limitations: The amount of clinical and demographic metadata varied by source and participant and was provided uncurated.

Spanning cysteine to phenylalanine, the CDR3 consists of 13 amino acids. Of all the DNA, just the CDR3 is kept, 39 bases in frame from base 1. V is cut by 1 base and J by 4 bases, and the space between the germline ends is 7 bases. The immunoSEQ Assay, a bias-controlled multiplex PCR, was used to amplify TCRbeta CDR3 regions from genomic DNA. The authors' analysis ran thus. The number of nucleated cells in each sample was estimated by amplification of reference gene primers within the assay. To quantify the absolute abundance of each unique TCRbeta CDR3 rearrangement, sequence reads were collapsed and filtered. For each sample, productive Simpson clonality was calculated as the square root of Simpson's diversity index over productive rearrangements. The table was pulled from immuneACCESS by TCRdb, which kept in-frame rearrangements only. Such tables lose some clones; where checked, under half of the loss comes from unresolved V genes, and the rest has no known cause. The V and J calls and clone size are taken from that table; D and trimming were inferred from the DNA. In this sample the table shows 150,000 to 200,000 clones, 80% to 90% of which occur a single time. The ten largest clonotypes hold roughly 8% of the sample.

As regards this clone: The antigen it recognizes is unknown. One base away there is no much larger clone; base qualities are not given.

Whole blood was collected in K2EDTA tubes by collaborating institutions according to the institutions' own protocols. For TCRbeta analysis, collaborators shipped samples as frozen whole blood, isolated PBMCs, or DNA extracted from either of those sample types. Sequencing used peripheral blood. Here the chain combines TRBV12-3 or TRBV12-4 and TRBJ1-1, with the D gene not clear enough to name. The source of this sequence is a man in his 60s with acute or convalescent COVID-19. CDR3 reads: CASSLERGTEAFF. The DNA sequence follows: TGTGCCAGCAGTTTAGAAAGAGGCACTGAAGCTTTCTTT.